Listed here are 26 T cell receptor beta chains from one sample, sequenced in a study of cytomegalovirus exposure and HLA in healthy donors (dated by TCRdb to about 2017). Library preparation was by the immunoSEQ multiplex PCR assay. For the multiplex PCR, a mixture combining 60 forward primers for TCR Vbeta segments and 13 reverse primers for TCR Jbeta segments was used. The clones in this table, taken by TCRdb from immuneACCESS, are in-frame only. Not every clone is retained; where verified, under half of the shortfall comes from an unresolved V gene, and the cause of the rest is unknown. This sample gives some 130,000 clones in total; over 70% of them show up just once. Jointly, the top ten make up over 2.5% of the sample. The sample comprised PBMCs. The source of these receptors is a man aged 40-49 years in good health and CMV-seronegative.

There are a few counts of this clone. The chain carries TRBV11-2 and TRBJ2-6; no clear D. The V end was cut by 7 bases, the J end by 0 bases, with 7 bases between. Looked up from germline, CDR1 is SGHAT and CDR2 is FQNNGV. There are 14 residues in the CDR3. The CDR3 region is CASIYYSGANVLTF. For the CDR3, the DNA is TGTGCCAGCATCTACTACTCTGGGGCCAACGTCCTGACTTTC.

The CDR3 nucleotides are TGTGCCAGCAGCTTAGATCAGGGCTCCTATAATTCACCCCTCCACTTT. Protein product: CASSLDQGSYNSPLHF. The chain carries TRBV11-2 and TRBJ1-6, with D possibly being TRBD1 (5 bases). Germline CDR1 is SGHAT and CDR2 is FQNNGV. This CDR3 has 16 amino acids. The germline V and J ends were trimmed by 0 bases and 0 bases, with 6 bases remaining between them. The full variable domain, its missing parts supplied by reference TRBV11-2 and TRBJ1-6, is EAGVAQSPRYKIIEKRQSVAFWCNPISGHATLYWYQQILGQGPKLLIQFQNNGVVDDSQLPKDRFSAERLKGVDSTLKIQPAKLEDSAVYLCASSLDQGSYNSPLHFGNGTRLTVT.

The chain carries TRBV13 and TRBJ2-2; D gene uncertain. Trimming took 1 base from V and 4 from J, leaving 7 bases between them. The CDR3 loop spans 14 amino acids. CDR1 is PRHDT, CDR2 FYEKMQ, per germline (reference sequence). DNA of the CDR3: TGTGCCAGCAGCTTAGATTATAGCACCGGGGAGCTGTTTTTT. Protein: CASSLDYSTGELFF.

The chain combines TRBV6-1 with TRBJ2-7, with D possibly being TRBD2 (6 bases). Germline-derived CDR1 and CDR2 are MNHNS and SASEGT. This CDR3 has 15 amino acids. V gave up 2 bases and J gave up 3 bases, with 14 bases separating them. This CDR3 is CASSESGVLGYEQYF. The DNA for the CDR3 is TGTGCCAGCAGTGAATCGGGGGTGTTGGGCTACGAGCAGTACTTC.

This clone was detected a few times. The rearrangement joins TRBV2 to TRBJ1-1; 10 bases agree with TRBD1. CDR3 size: 11 residues. Germline V gene lookup returns CDR1 SNHLY and CDR2 FYNNEI. Unmatched junction bases numbered 2, after V lost 10 bases and J lost 6 bases. CDR3 coding DNA: TGTGCCAAAGGACAGGGGGCTGAAGCTTTCTTT. Translating it yields CAKGQGAEAFF.

The chain joins TRBV7-2 to TRBJ2-7; D might be TRBD1 (6 bases). There are 15 residues in the CDR3. Trimming took 5 bases from V and 2 from J, leaving 16 bases between them. Germline V gene data show CDR1 as SGHTA and CDR2 as FQGNSA. In DNA, the CDR3 is TGTGCCAGCAGCCTCCCGACAGGCCAACCCTACGAGCAGTACTTC. Protein: CASSLPTGQPYEQYF.

The V gene is TRBV29-1, the J gene TRBJ2-4; TRBD2 agrees at 7 bases. Trimming cost V 0 bases and J 4 bases; bases outside gene matches: 12. CDR1 is SQVTM, CDR2 ANQGSEA, per germline. The CDR3 has 17 amino acids. DNA of the CDR3: TGCAGCGTTGAAGATCCTAGGGGCGGGAGAGGAAAAAACATTCAGTACTTC. This gives the protein CSVEDPRGGRGKNIQYF.

The rearrangement links TRBV27 to TRBJ2-2, with D possibly being TRBD2 (5 bases). The CDR3 consists of 15 residues. V lost 5 bases and J 0 bases, leaving 10 bases between the germline ends. Germline CDR1 is MNHEY and CDR2 is SMNVEV (reference sequence). The CDR3 DNA is TGTGCCAGCAGTCTAGCCACACCGAACACCGGGGAGCTGTTTTTT. This translates into CASSLATPNTGELFF.

This sequence joins TRBV2 and TRBJ1-5, with D possibly being TRBD1 (6 bases). The CDR3 length is 15 residues. The germline V gene encodes CDR1 SNHLY and CDR2 FYNNEI. Trimming stripped 7 bases from V and 0 bases from J, with 13 bases between. CDR3 in DNA: TGTGCCAGCAACGGGAGGGGGGATAGCAATCAGCCCCAGCATTTT. Protein: CASNGRGDSNQPQHF.

This clone was picked up one time. The rearrangement joins TRBV19 to TRBJ2-3, with 7 bases matching TRBD1. CDR3 length: 15 residues. Germline assignment: CDR1 LNHDA and CDR2 SQIVND (reference sequence). Unmatched junction bases numbered 11, after V lost 7 bases and J lost 4 bases. The CDR3 sequence is CASTTTGFGSDTQYF. CDR3 nucleotides: TGTGCCAGTACCACGACAGGGTTCGGGTCAGATACGCAGTATTTT.

This clone was counted only a few times. V usage is TRBV5-6 and J usage is TRBJ1-2; D gene ambiguous. Trimming removed 0 bases from V and 5 bases from J, with 11 bases in between. The CDR3 covers 14 residues. CDR1 SGHDT and CDR2 YYEEEE come from the germline V gene. In nucleotides, the CDR3 is TGTGCCAGCAGCTTGGGAACAGAAGTTTATGGCTACACCTTC. It is translated as CASSLGTEVYGYTF.

This chain connects TRBV27 to TRBJ2-7, with 7 bases identical to TRBD2. Trimming removed 4 bases from V and 0 bases from J; junction bases left unmatched: 6. Germline CDR1 is MNHEY and CDR2 is SMNVEV (reference sequence). The CDR3 length is 15 residues. CDR3 protein: CASSSRTSDSYEQYF. The CDR3 DNA is TGTGCCAGCAGTTCACGAACTAGCGACTCCTACGAGCAGTACTTC.

This rearrangement joins TRBV28 to TRBJ2-3, with D tentatively TRBD2 (5 bases). The CDR3 is made up of 14 amino acids. Trimming took off 1 base at V and 4 bases at J, with 9 bases between the two ends. CDR1 is MDHEN, CDR2 SYDVKM, per germline. The CDR3 loop reads CASSLSGFPDTQYF. CDR3 nucleotide sequence: TGTGCCAGCAGTTTATCGGGGTTCCCAGATACGCAGTATTTT.

The V call is TRBV28, the J call TRBJ1-4; D perhaps matches TRBD1 (5 bases). V lost 2 bases and J lost 0, with 10 bases in between. Germline V lookup: CDR1 MDHEN, CDR2 SYDVKM. This CDR3 is 16 amino acids long. The CDR3 is CASSLPPGTTNEKLFF. Here the CDR3 DNA reads TGTGCCAGCAGTTTACCACCAGGGACAACTAATGAAAAACTGTTTTTT.

CDR3 nucleotides: TGTGCCAGCAGCTTATCAGGTGCGAACACCGGGGAGCTGTTTTTT. Translation gives CASSLSGANTGELFF. The V gene is TRBV7-2, the J gene TRBJ2-2; D call uncertain. Trimming took off 2 bases at V and 0 bases at J, with 7 bases between the two ends. The CDR3 is 15 amino acids. Germline values: CDR1 SGHTA, CDR2 FQGNSA.

The rearrangement uses TRBV11-2 and TRBJ2-7; D might be TRBD1 (6 bases). V lost 0 bases and J lost 0, with 12 bases in between. This CDR3 comprises 16 residues. Germline loops: CDR1 SGHAT, CDR2 FQNNGV. The CDR3 DNA reads as TGTGCCAGCAGCTTAGATCGGACAGCCTCCTCCTACGAGCAGTACTTC. Translating gives CASSLDRTASSYEQYF.

The DNA for the CDR3 is TGCGCCAGCAGCTTTACCGACAGGGGAGGAGGCTACACCTTC. Protein: CASSFTDRGGGYTF. The chain joins TRBV5-1 to TRBJ1-2, with TRBD1 matching over 8 bases. The length of the CDR3 is 14 residues. CDR1 is SGHRS and CDR2 is YFSETQ in the germline V gene. With 2 bases clipped from V and 8 bases from J, the junction kept 8 bases outside the gene matches. Full variable domain (remainder filled in from reference TRBV5-1 and TRBJ1-2): KAGVTQTPRYLIKTRGQQVTLSCSPISGHRSVSWYQQTPGQGLQFLFEYFSETQRNKGNFPGRFSGRQFSNSRSEMNVSTLELGDSALYLCASSFTDRGGGYTFGSGTRLTVV.

This rearrangement joins TRBV2 to TRBJ2-7; D call uncertain. This CDR3 comprises 12 residues. Germline CDR1 SNHLY, CDR2 FYNNEI. The V end lost 3 bases, the J end lost 7 bases, and 10 bases lay between the germline ends. CDR3 nucleotides: TGTGCCAGCAGTGACGACACCGGAGAGCAGTACTTC. Encoded protein: CASSDDTGEQYF.

The CDR3 sequence is CASSFGQGAEKLFF. The CDR3 region has the DNA TGTGCCAGCAGTTTCGGACAGGGGGCTGAAAAACTGTTTTTT. V is TRBV6-5 and J is TRBJ1-4, with 11 bases matching TRBD1. Losses at the gene ends were 4 bases for V and 7 bases for J; bases not matched to a gene: 2. The germline gives CDR1 MNHEY, CDR2 SVGAGI. This CDR3 has 14 amino acids.

The gene calls are TRBV6-4 and TRBJ2-2, with 8 nucleotides matching TRBD1. The CDR3 extends over 17 amino acids. The V and J ends lost 9 bases and 1 base, in that order; junction bases with no gene match: 13. Germline V gives CDR1 MRHNA, CDR2 SNTAGT. The CDR3 sequence: CARSPTRTGWNTGELFF. CDR3 bases: TGTGCCAGATCACCCACTCGGACAGGGTGGAACACCGGGGAGCTGTTTTTT.

The genes are TRBV10-3 and TRBJ1-2; 10 bases align to TRBD1. CDR1 ENHRY and CDR2 SYGVKD come from the germline V gene. Trimming removed 2 bases from V and 6 bases from J; junction bases left unmatched: 9. The CDR3 consists of 16 residues. Here the CDR3 DNA reads TGTGCCATCAGTGAGCCTGGACAGGGGGGTATTAATGGCTACACCTTC. Encoded protein: CAISEPGQGGINGYTF.

The rearrangement joins TRBV27 to TRBJ2-3; possible D gene TRBD1, 5 bases. CDR1 is MNHEY, CDR2 SMNVEV, per germline (reference sequence). This CDR3 has 15 residues. Between the trimmed V and J ends, which lost 7 bases and 5 bases, there was a span of 19 bases. The CDR3 sequence is CASIPQAQPGDTQYF. The DNA for the CDR3 is TGTGCCAGCATCCCACAGGCACAGCCGGGAGATACGCAGTATTTT.

The chain carries TRBV6-1 and TRBJ1-2, with 7 nucleotides matching TRBD1. The CDR3 runs 15 residues. J gave up 4 bases and V 8 bases, and 13 bases lay outside the gene matches. Germline V CDR1 and CDR2: MNHNS, SASEGT. CDR3 sequence (DNA): TGTGCCAGCGGGGGCGGTGACAGGGCAGTCTATGGCTACACCTTC. Residues: CASGGGDRAVYGYTF.

The J gene is TRBJ1-5, the V gene TRBV9; 7 bases agree with TRBD1. This CDR3 has 14 amino acids. The ends lost 2 bases at V and 3 bases at J; junction bases unmatched: 2. The germline gives CDR1 SGDLS, CDR2 YYNGEE. CDR3 in DNA: TGTGCCAGCAGCGTGGGACAGTCCAATCAGCCCCAGCATTTT. Protein sequence: CASSVGQSNQPQHF.

V is TRBV5-6 and J is TRBJ2-7; no clear D gene. This CDR3 spans 14 amino acids. Germline CDR1 is SGHDT and CDR2 is YYEEEE. V was clipped by 0 bases and J by 2 bases, with 9 bases between them. In DNA form, the CDR3 reads TGTGCCAGCAGCTTGGAACCTACCACCTACGAGCAGTACTTC. It codes for CASSLEPTTYEQYF.

The chain links TRBV10-3 to TRBJ1-2; 8 bases are shared with TRBD1. The length of the CDR3 is 14 residues. Germline trimming cut 3 bases from V and 4 bases from J; bases unmatched to any gene: 4. The germline V gene has CDR1 ENHRY and CDR2 SYGVKD. The CDR3 region is CAISEGDRGYGYTF. The CDR3 DNA sequence: TGTGCCATCAGTGAAGGCGACAGGGGCTATGGCTACACCTTC.